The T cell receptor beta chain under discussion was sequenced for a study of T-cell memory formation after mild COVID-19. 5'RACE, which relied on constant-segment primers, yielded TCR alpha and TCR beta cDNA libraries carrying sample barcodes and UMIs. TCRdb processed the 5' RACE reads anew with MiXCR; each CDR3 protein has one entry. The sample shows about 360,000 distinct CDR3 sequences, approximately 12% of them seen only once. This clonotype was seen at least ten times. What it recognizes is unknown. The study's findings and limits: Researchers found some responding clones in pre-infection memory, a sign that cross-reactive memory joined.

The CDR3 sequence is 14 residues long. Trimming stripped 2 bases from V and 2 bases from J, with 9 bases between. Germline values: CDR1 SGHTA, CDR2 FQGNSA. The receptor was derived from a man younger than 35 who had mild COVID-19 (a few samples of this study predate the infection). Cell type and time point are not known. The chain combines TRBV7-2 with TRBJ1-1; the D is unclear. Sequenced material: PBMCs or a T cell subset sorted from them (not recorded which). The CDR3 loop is CASSLYSGNTEAFF. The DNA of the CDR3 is TGTGCCAGCAGCTTATATTCCGGCAACACTGAAGCTTTCTTT. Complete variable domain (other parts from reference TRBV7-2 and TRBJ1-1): GAGVSQSPSNKVTEKGKDVELRCDPISGHTALYWYRQSLGQGLEFLIYFQGNSAPDKSGLPSDRFSAERTGGSVSTLTIQRTQQEDSAVYLCASSLYSGNTEAFFGQGTRLTVV.